This section outlines one T cell receptor (beta chain) sequence together with its context. The study ran its PCR with 60 Vbeta and 13 Jbeta primers. Here immunoSEQ multiplex PCR was the method, and the copy in TCRdb shows in-frame clones only, minus some. The sample shows 250,000 or so clones, nearly 95% of them seen only once. This entry comes from a study of cytomegalovirus exposure and HLA in healthy donors. The CDR3 has 14 residues. CDR1 and CDR2 (germline): MGHRA, YSYEKL. V dropped 1 base and J dropped 5 bases, with 11 bases sitting between them. This clonotype originated in a girl aged 2 to 10 in good health and CMV-seronegative. Sequencing was performed on PBMCs. The chain couples TRBV4-1 to TRBJ1-1; D gene uncertain. This chain's CDR3 is CASSQGPPGTEAFF. CDR3 nucleotide sequence: TGCGCCAGCAGCCAAGGTCCACCGGGGACTGAAGCTTTCTTT.